Presented here are 6 T cell receptor beta chains from one specimen sequenced in a study of blood T cell repertoires in COVID-19. Sequenced by immunoSEQ multiplex PCR; TCRdb stores in-frame clones only, minus some. Here the sample spans 50,000 to 80,000 clones, 80% to 95% being singletons. The specimen was peripheral blood. These receptors were collected from a woman at least 80 years old with active COVID-19.

This chain uses TRBV7-2 with TRBJ2-7, with a tentative D call TRBD1 (6 bases). Looked up from germline, CDR1 is SGHTA and CDR2 is FQGNSA. The CDR3 is made up of 14 amino acids. The V and J ends lost 5 bases and 7 bases respectively, with 18 bases between them. The CDR3 DNA follows: TGTGCCAGCAGCCCGTTGGGGGACACAGGGGAGCAGTACTTC. It specifies CASSPLGDTGEQYF.

This chain connects TRBV28 to TRBJ1-2; no definite D call. This CDR3 has 15 residues. Trimming took off 7 bases at V and 4 bases at J, with 19 bases between the two ends. Germline assignment: CDR1 MDHEN and CDR2 SYDVKM. For the CDR3, the DNA is TGTGCCAGCACAACGAATTCGGGAGGATCCTATGGCTACACCTTC. This encodes CASTTNSGGSYGYTF.

The CDR3 is CARTGRGGRTDTQYF. The CDR3 DNA is TGTGCCAGGACTGGGCGGGGGGGCCGCACAGATACGCAGTATTTT. The chain uses TRBV2 and TRBJ2-3, with 9 bases that match TRBD2. Germline CDR1 and CDR2: SNHLY and FYNNEI. The length of the CDR3 is 15 residues. V shed 9 bases, J shed 1 base, and the junction held 8 bases outside the gene matches.

This chain connects TRBV19 to TRBJ2-4; 8 bases are a match to TRBD1. Germline V gene lookup returns CDR1 LNHDA and CDR2 SQIVND (reference sequence). The CDR3 totals 15 residues. V lost 5 bases, J lost 2 bases, and 5 bases stayed unmatched. This CDR3 is CASSADRGTKNIQYF. CDR3 nucleotides: TGTGCCAGTAGTGCCGACAGGGGTACCAAAAACATTCAGTACTTC.

The chain combines TRBV29-1 with TRBJ2-5; D is possibly TRBD1 (5 bases). Germline V gene lookup returns CDR1 SQVTM and CDR2 ANQGSEA. The CDR3 is 12 residues long. Trimming pared 6 bases from V and 4 bases from J, leaving 12 bases between. CDR3 sequence: CSVRGATETQYF. CDR3 sequence (DNA): TGCAGCGTCCGTGGGGCAACAGAGACCCAGTACTTC.

The chain combines TRBV7-9 with TRBJ2-1; the D is unclear. V lost 5 bases and J lost 9, with 11 bases in between. Germline assignment: CDR1 SEHNR and CDR2 FQNEAQ (reference sequence). The length of the CDR3 is 12 residues. CDR3 sequence reads: CASSRLSPEQFF. In DNA form, the CDR3 reads TGTGCCAGCAGCCGACTCTCCCCTGAGCAGTTCTTC.